One sample yielded the 20 T cell receptor beta chains listed below, sequenced in a study of PD-1 blockade in classical Hodgkin lymphoma (dated by TCRdb to 2020 to 2021). The receptor library was made with the immunoSEQ multiplex PCR assay. TCRdb's version of the immuneACCESS table is confined to in-frame rearrangements and falls short of the full clone set. An unresolved V gene accounts for under half of the shortfall where checked; the remainder is of unknown origin. The sample has 50,000 to 75,000 clones on record, approximately 90% of them singletons. The top ten hold about 15% of the sample. The time point label, read with the paper, signifies: cycle 1 day 1 (C1D1), immediately before nivolumab initiation. Every trial patient had relapsed following autologous stem cell transplantation, and prior brentuximab vedotin exposure was what differed among cohorts A, B and C. The sample was peripheral blood mononuclear cells (PBMCs), taken at baseline. The receptors were gathered from a human donor with classical Hodgkin lymphoma.

There are a few counts of this clone. The chain employs TRBV7-6 and TRBJ2-7; D may correspond to TRBD1 or TRBD2 (5 bases each). The V end was cut by 0 bases, the J end by 6 bases, with 9 bases between. The CDR3 runs to 13 residues. The germline V gene has CDR1 SGHVS and CDR2 FNYEAQ. CDR3 in DNA: TGTGCCAGCAGCTTAGCTGGGGGTGGCGAGCAGTACTTC. Encoded protein: CASSLAGGGEQYF.

This chain uses TRBV4-1 with TRBJ2-7; no reliable D call. Germline V lookup: CDR1 MGHRA, CDR2 YSYEKL. The length of the CDR3 is 15 residues. V was shortened by 4 bases and J by 3 bases, with 16 bases between the two germline ends. The DNA of the CDR3 is TGCGCCAGCAGCCGCCTCGCTACAGCGATCTACGAGCAGTACTTC. It yields the protein CASSRLATAIYEQYF.

J is TRBJ2-5 and V is TRBV21-1; the table's D call, TRBD2, has no DNA check behind it. TRBV21-1 counts as a pseudogene. The CDR3 totals 13 residues. CDR3 nucleotide sequence: TGTGCCAACCTTCACCCCCTCCGGGGGACCCAGTACTTC. Its protein product is CANLHPLRGTQYF.

The chain links TRBV5-6 to TRBJ1-2, with D maybe TRBD1 (5 bases). This CDR3 region has 13 residues. Germline CDR1 SGHDT, CDR2 YYEEEE. Trimming shortened V by 0 bases and J by 8 bases, and 11 bases separated the two germline ends. As DNA, the CDR3 is TGTGCCAGCAGCTTGGTGGGGCGAAGCGGCTACACCTTC. Its translation is CASSLVGRSGYTF.

The chain recombines TRBV30 with TRBJ1-1; 7 bases fit TRBD1. The CDR3 covers 14 residues. CDR1 is GTSNPN and CDR2 is SVGIG in the germline V gene (reference sequence). The V segment lost 3 bases and the J segment 0 bases; nucleotides outside the gene matches: 4. The chain's CDR3 is CAWSYRGLNTEAFF. The DNA of the CDR3 is TGTGCCTGGAGCTACAGGGGATTGAACACTGAAGCTTTCTTT.

V usage is TRBV29-1 and J usage is TRBJ1-1; D is undetermined. The V end was cut by 4 bases, the J end by 0 bases, with 9 bases between. This CDR3 has 13 residues. CDR1 SQVTM and CDR2 ANQGSEA come from the germline V gene. CDR3 in DNA: TGCAGCGTTGTAGGGCGGGTGAACACTGAAGCTTTCTTT. Translating gives CSVVGRVNTEAFF.

The chain couples TRBV9 to TRBJ2-7; D is ambiguous. Germline values: CDR1 SGDLS, CDR2 YYNGEE. The V gene lost 4 bases and the J gene lost 0 bases, with 8 bases spanning the gap. There are 13 residues in the CDR3. As DNA, the CDR3 is TGTGCCAGCAGCTCAGGTAGCTCCTACGAGCAGTACTTC. Its translation: CASSSGSSYEQYF.

The chain uses TRBV7-9 and TRBJ1-6, with D unresolved. The V gene's germline CDR1 is SEHNR and CDR2 FQNEAQ (reference sequence). V lost 5 bases and J 10 bases, leaving 15 bases between the germline ends. This CDR3 comprises 14 residues. In nucleotides, the CDR3 is TGTGCCAGCAGCCGTGGAGGGCCCAGGTCACCCCTCCACTTT. This codes for CASSRGGPRSPLHF. The full variable domain, its missing parts supplied by reference TRBV7-9 and TRBJ1-6, is DTGVSQNPRHKITKRGQNVTFRCDPISEHNRLYWYRQTLGQGPEFLTYFQNEAQLEKSRLLSDRFSAERPKGSFSTLEIQRTEQGDSAMYLCASSRGGPRSPLHFGNGTRLTVT.

V gene TRBV5-1 combines with J gene TRBJ2-7, with D uncertain. Trimming removed 4 bases at V and 5 bases at J, with 16 bases between. CDR1 is SGHRS and CDR2 is YFSETQ in the germline V gene. The CDR3 totals 14 residues. CDR3 loop: CASSPTDQLNEQYF. For the CDR3, the DNA is TGCGCCAGCAGCCCCACGGACCAACTCAACGAGCAGTACTTC.

V is TRBV19 and J is TRBJ1-5; D is undetermined. V lost 5 bases and J lost 1, with 3 bases in between. Germline assignment: CDR1 LNHDA and CDR2 SQIVND (reference sequence). The CDR3 consists of 12 residues. CDR3 DNA sequence: TGTGCCAGTAGTCTGAGCAATCAGCCCCAGCATTTT. It yields the protein CASSLSNQPQHF.

The chain carries TRBV19 and TRBJ1-6, with no clear D. The CDR3 spans 13 residues. The V gene's germline CDR1 is LNHDA and CDR2 SQIVND (reference sequence). Trimming took off 9 bases at V and 0 bases at J, with 6 bases between the two ends. CDR3 region: CASKGSYNSPLHF. The CDR3 nucleotides are TGTGCCAGCAAGGGCTCCTATAATTCACCCCTCCACTTT.

This chain connects TRBV6-4 to TRBJ2-3; TRBD1 might be the D (6 bases). Germline V gene data show CDR1 as MRHNA and CDR2 as SNTAGT. This CDR3 region has 13 residues. The V end was cut by 8 bases, the J end by 8 bases, with 17 bases between. Here the CDR3 reads CASGEQGSGTQYF. For the CDR3, the DNA is TGTGCCAGCGGGGAACAGGGAAGTGGTACGCAGTATTTT.

The chain is built from TRBV7-6 and TRBJ1-2; perhaps TRBD1 as D (6 bases). The CDR3 spans 15 residues. CDR1 is SGHVS and CDR2 is FNYEAQ in the germline V gene. V was shortened by 4 bases and J by 4 bases, with 16 bases between the two germline ends. CDR3 amino acids: CASSYPPGETYGYTF. The CDR3, as DNA: TGTGCCAGCAGCTACCCTCCAGGGGAAACCTATGGCTACACCTTC.

The rearrangement links TRBV27 to TRBJ1-3, with D hard to call. Trimming removed 11 bases from V and 1 base from J, with 18 bases in between. Looked up from germline, CDR1 is MNHEY and CDR2 is SMNVEV (reference sequence). The CDR3 length is 15 residues. The CDR3 DNA is TGTGCCTCAGCAAGTGGGAGCTTATCTGGAAACACCATATATTTT. It is translated as CASASGSLSGNTIYF.

CDR3 loop: CASSRQGRVDTQYF. Written as DNA, the CDR3 is TGTGCCAGCTCAAGACAGGGCCGGGTAGATACGCAGTATTTT. This chain uses TRBV6-1 with TRBJ2-3; 7 nucleotides agree with TRBD1. This CDR3 comprises 14 residues. V lost 8 bases, J lost 5 bases, and 10 bases stayed unmatched. CDR1 is MNHNS, CDR2 SASEGT, per germline.

In its sample, this clone was seen a few times. The rearrangement uses TRBV2 and TRBJ1-1, with D tentatively TRBD1 (5 bases). This CDR3 contains 12 residues. Germline-derived CDR1 and CDR2 are SNHLY and FYNNEI. V dropped 8 bases and J dropped 5 bases, with 12 bases sitting between them. In DNA form, the CDR3 reads TGTGCCAGCCAGACGGGGGAAACTGAAGCTTTCTTT. Its translation is CASQTGETEAFF.

This chain connects TRBV19 to TRBJ1-6, with D possibly matching TRBD1 (5 bases). The V and J ends lost 5 bases and 0 bases respectively, with 8 bases between them. Germline values: CDR1 LNHDA, CDR2 SQIVND (reference sequence). The CDR3 runs 15 residues. The CDR3 loop reads CASSADSSYNSPLHF. The CDR3 DNA is TGTGCCAGTAGTGCCGACAGCTCCTATAATTCACCCCTCCACTTT.

The chain employs TRBV5-5 and TRBJ1-6; D is uncertain. V gave up 1 base and J gave up 0 bases, with 8 bases separating them. Germline V gene data show CDR1 as SGHKS and CDR2 as YYEKEE (reference sequence). The CDR3 runs 16 residues. CDR3 protein: CASSLYGSSYNSPLHF. The CDR3 DNA sequence: TGTGCCAGCAGCTTGTACGGCAGCTCCTATAATTCACCCCTCCACTTT.

The V gene is TRBV30, the J gene TRBJ2-7; D not certain. This CDR3 has 12 residues. The ends were cut back, 0 bases at V and 4 bases at J, with 7 bases in the middle. Germline values: CDR1 GTSNPN, CDR2 SVGIG (reference sequence). This CDR3 reads CAWSVRPYEQYF. The CDR3 coding sequence is TGTGCCTGGAGTGTACGTCCTTACGAGCAGTACTTC.

The chain employs TRBV7-8 and TRBJ1-2; D uncertain. V lost 1 base and J lost 7, with 4 bases in between. CDR3 size: 11 residues. Germline V gives CDR1 SGHVS, CDR2 FQNEAQ. The CDR3 coding sequence is TGTGCCAGCAGCTTAGGGGCTGGCTACACCTTC. Amino acid sequence: CASSLGAGYTF.